Listed below are T cell receptor beta chains from one sample, sequenced in a study of cytomegalovirus exposure and HLA in healthy donors. Profiled with immunoSEQ multiplex PCR; TCRdb holds only in-frame clones, not every one. This table has some 110,000 clones, approximately 81% appearing once. The source material was PBMCs. The receptors derive from a woman aged 18-29 years in good health and CMV-seropositive. The CDR3 runs from the conserved cysteine through the conserved F or W.

J,V,CDR3
TRBJ2-5,TRBV5-1,CASSLDTGETQYF
TRBJ2-7,TRBV10-1,CASSEFRTGGDEQYF
TRBJ2-5,TRBV7-9,CSSSPPGLAGVRETQYF
TRBJ2-7,TRBV4-2,CASSQESGSEQYF
TRBJ1-6,TRBV6-1,CAGSIGSVSPLHF
TRBJ1-1,TRBV6-5,CASGTGQGVAEAFF
TRBJ1-1,TRBV5-1,CASSARQGVTEAFF
TRBJ1-2,TRBV4-1,CASSQDPRVRSNYGYTF
TRBJ2-1,TRBV19,CASSEGIWRHYNEQFF
TRBJ2-7,TRBV7-6,CASSFGGEYEQYF
TRBJ2-7,TRBV6-6,CASSPLGLTPSYEQYF
TRBJ2-2,TRBV29-1,CSVEGGRAGELFF
TRBJ2-7,TRBV28,CVSSSPGQGNYEQYF
TRBJ2-5,TRBV5-5,CASSFRDREGETQYF
TRBJ1-2,TRBV30,CAWSVGDRGQYTF
TRBJ2-1,TRBV30,CAWSPGLASNEQFF
TRBJ1-4,TRBV27,CASSLIFSPTGEYNEKLFF
TRBJ2-7,TRBV7-8,CASSLAGANSYEQYF
TRBJ2-2,TRBV6-1,CASSEAPGGSTGELFF
TRBJ1-2,TRBV30,CAWSVNQGFGYTF
TRBJ1-6,TRBV5-3,CARTFSQGNSPLHF
TRBJ2-5,TRBV7-2,CASSLGTGPWETQYF
TRBJ2-7,TRBV7-9,CASSSSRGIYEQYF
TRBJ1-2,TRBV9,CASSAGTGHNYGYTF
TRBJ2-1,TRBV4-2,CASSLSGRAYNEQFF
TRBJ2-7,TRBV7-2,CASSGTTSYEQYF
TRBJ1-1,TRBV9,CASSVYTDGGTEAFF
TRBJ1-1,TRBV6-1,CASSEQPIQVTNTEAFF
TRBJ2-7,TRBV6-1,CASSEKATSGSYEQYF
TRBJ2-3,TRBV6-6,CASRRDLCTDTQYF
TRBJ2-5,TRBV5-1,CASSLGRTSGSEETQYF
TRBJ2-1,TRBV30,CAWSALRGTSGTSYNEQFF
TRBJ2-3,TRBV19,CASSIGRRDTQYF
TRBJ2-1,TRBV10-3,CAISESGTGQFF
TRBJ1-5,TRBV19,CASSIRGARGNQPQHF
TRBJ2-5,TRBV19,CASSMVDAGSETQYF
TRBJ2-2,TRBV7-2,CASSLQGLFTGELFF
TRBJ1-1,TRBV19,CASIRVGLTEAFF